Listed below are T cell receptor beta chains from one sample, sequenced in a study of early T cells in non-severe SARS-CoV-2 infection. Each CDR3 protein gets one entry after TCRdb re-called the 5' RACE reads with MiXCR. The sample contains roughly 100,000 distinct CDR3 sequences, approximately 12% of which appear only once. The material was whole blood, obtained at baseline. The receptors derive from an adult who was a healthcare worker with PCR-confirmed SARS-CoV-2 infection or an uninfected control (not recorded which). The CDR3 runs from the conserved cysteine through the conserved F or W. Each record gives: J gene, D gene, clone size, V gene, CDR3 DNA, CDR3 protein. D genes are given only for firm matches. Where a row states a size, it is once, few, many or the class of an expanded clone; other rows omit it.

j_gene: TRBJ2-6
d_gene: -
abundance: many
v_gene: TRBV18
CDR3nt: TGTGCCAGCTCCGTGGACTCTGGGGCCAACGTCCTGACTTTC
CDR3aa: CASSVDSGANVLTF

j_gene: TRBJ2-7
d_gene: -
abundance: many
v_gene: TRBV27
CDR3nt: TGTGCCAGCAGTCGAATGGGCAGGGCGCACGAGCAGTACTTC
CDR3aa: CASSRMGRAHEQYF

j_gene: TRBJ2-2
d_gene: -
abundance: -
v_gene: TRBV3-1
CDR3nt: TGTGCCAGCAGCCAACGAGGGAACGGGGAGCTGTTTTTT
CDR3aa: CASSQRGNGELFF

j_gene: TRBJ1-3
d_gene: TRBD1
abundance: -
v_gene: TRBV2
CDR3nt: TGTGCCAGCAATCGACAGGGGATATCTGGAAACACCATATATTTT
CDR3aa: CASNRQGISGNTIYF

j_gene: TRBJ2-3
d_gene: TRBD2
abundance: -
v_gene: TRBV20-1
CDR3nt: TGCAGCGCCCTTCCAACAGGGACTAGCGGCGATACGCAGTATTTT
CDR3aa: CSALPTGTSGDTQYF

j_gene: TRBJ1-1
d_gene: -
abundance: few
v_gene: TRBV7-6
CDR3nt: TGTGCCAGCAGCTTAGTCGGGGGGGACACTATGAACACTGAAGCTTTCTTT
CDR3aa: CASSLVGGDTMNTEAFF

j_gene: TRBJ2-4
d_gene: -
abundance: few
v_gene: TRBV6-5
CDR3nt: TGTGCCAGCAGTCAGCTGAGCGGAGCCAAAAACATTCAGTACTTC
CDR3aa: CASSQLSGAKNIQYF

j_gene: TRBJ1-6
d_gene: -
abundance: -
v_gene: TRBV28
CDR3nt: TGTGCCAGCAGTCCCCCAGTAGGGAATAATTCACCCCTCCACTTT
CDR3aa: CASSPPVGNNSPLHF

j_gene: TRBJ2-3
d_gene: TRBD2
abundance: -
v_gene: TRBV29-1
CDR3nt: TGCAGCGTTTTCGGACTAGCGGGAGGTACAGATACGCAGTATTTT
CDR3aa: CSVFGLAGGTDTQYF

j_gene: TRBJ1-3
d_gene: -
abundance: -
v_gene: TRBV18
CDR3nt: TGTGCCAGCTCACCTCCCGGGACCGTAGTTGTTGGAAACACCATATATTTT
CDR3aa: CASSPPGTVVVGNTIYF

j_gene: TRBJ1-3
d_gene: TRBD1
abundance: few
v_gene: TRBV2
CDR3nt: TGTGCCGGAAGACAGGGGAGCTCTGGAAACACCATATATTTT
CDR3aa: CAGRQGSSGNTIYF

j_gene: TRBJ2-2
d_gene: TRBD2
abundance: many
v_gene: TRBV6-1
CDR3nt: TGTGCCGCCTCGGGAAGCGGGAGGAACACCGGGGAGCTGTTTTTT
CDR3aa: CAASGSGRNTGELFF

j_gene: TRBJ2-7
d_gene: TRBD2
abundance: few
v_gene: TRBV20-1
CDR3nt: TGCAGTGCCACCGGGGGGGTCGAGCAGTACTTC
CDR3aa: CSATGGVEQYF

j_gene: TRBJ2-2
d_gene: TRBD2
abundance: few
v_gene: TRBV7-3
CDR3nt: TGTGCCAGCAGCTTAACCGCACTAGCGGGAGGCGCCGGGGAGCTGTTTTTT
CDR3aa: CASSLTALAGGAGELFF

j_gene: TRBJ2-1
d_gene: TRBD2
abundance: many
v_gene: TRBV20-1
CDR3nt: TGCAGTGCCTTGACTAGCGGGACCCCCCAAAATGAGCAGTTCTTC
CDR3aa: CSALTSGTPQNEQFF

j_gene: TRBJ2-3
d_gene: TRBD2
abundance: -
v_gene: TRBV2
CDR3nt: TGTGCCAGCCCCCCGCTAGCGGGAAAAGATACGCAGTATTTT
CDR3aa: CASPPLAGKDTQYF

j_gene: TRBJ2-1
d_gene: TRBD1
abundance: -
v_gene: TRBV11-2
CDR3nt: TGTGCCAGCAGCATCCTCAGGGGGCTAAACAATGAGCAGTTCTTC
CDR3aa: CASSILRGLNNEQFF

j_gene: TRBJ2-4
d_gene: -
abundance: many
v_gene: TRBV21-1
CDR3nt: TGTGCCAGCAGCAAAGCTCGACAGGTAGCCAAAAACATTCAGTACTTC
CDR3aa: CASSKARQVAKNIQYF

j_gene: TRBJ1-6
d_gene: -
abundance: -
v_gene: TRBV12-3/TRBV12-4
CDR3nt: TGTGCCAGCAGTCGTGGGATAGATAATTCACCCCTCCACTTT
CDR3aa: CASSRGIDNSPLHF

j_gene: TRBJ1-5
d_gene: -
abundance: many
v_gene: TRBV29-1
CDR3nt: TGCAGCGTTGGGGACCCCTATCAGCCCCAGCATTTT
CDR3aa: CSVGDPYQPQHF

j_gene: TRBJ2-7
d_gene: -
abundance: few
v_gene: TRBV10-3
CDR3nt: TGTGCCATCAGTGAACGATCTGGGTCGCCCTACGAGCAGTACTTC
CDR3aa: CAISERSGSPYEQYF

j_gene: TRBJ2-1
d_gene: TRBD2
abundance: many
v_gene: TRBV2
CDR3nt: TGTGCCAGCAGATGGGGGGGCTACAATGAGCAGTTCTTC
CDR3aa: CASRWGGYNEQFF

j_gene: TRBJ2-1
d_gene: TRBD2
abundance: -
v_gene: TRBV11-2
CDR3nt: TGTGCCAGCAGCTTAGGCCGGACTAGCGTTATCTACAATGAGCAGTTCTTC
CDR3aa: CASSLGRTSVIYNEQFF

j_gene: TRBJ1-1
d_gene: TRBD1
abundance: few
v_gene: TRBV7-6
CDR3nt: TGTGCCAGCAGCTTAATCCCCCAGGGGGAGGTGACTGCTGAAGCTTTCTTT
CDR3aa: CASSLIPQGEVTAEAFF

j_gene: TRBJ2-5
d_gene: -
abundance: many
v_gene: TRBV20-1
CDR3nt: TGCAGTGCTGATCGGCGGGCCGAGGAGACCCAGTACTTC
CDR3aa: CSADRRAEETQYF

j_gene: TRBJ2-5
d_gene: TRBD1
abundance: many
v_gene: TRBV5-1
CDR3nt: TGCGCCAGCTATCCGGGACAGGCCCAAAGGGCAGAGACCCAGTACTTC
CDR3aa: CASYPGQAQRAETQYF

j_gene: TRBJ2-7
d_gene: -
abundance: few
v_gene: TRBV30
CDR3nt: TGTGCCTGGAGTGTAAAGGTGGTCTTCGAGCAGTACTTC
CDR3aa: CAWSVKVVFEQYF

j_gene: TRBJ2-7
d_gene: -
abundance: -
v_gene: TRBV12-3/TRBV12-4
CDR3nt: TGTGCCAGCAGTTTCGGAGGTCAAGGCGAGCAGTACTTC
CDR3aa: CASSFGGQGEQYF

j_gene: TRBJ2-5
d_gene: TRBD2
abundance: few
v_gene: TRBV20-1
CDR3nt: TGCACGTTAGCGGGGCCTATCCAAGGGGAGACCCAGTACTTC
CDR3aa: CTLAGPIQGETQYF

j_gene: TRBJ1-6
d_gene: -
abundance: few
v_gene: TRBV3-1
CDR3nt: TGTGCCAGCAGCCTCGCGGACGTCCATCCCCTCCACTTT
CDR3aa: CASSLADVHPLHF

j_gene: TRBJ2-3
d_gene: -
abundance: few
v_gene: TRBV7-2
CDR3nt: TGTGCCAGCAGCCGATCTCCCACGGGTATGACAGATACGCAGTATTTT
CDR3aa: CASSRSPTGMTDTQYF

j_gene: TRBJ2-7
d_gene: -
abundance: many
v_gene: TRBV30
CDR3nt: TGTGCCTGGAATCGGGGGAACGAGCAGTACTTC
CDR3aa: CAWNRGNEQYF

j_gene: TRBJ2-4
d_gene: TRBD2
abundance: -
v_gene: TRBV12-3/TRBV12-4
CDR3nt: TGTGCCAGCAGTGCTTTGGGGCTAGCGGGCGATTTAAAGTACTTC
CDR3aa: CASSALGLAGDLKYF

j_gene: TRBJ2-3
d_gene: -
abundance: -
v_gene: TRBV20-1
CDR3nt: TGCAGTGCTACTTCCTACACAGATACGCAGTATTTT
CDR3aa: CSATSYTDTQYF

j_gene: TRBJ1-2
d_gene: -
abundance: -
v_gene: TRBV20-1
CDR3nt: TGCAGTGCTAACCTGGACATCTATGGCTACACCTTC
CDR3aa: CSANLDIYGYTF

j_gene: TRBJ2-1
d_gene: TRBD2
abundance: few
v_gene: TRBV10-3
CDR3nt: TGTGCCATCGCACATGCGGGGGGCACCTACAATGAGCAGTTCTTC
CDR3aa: CAIAHAGGTYNEQFF

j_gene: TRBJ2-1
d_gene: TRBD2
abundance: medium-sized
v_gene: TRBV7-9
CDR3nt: TGTGCCAGCAGCTCGGGACTAGCCAGCAATGAGCAGTTCTTC
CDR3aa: CASSSGLASNEQFF

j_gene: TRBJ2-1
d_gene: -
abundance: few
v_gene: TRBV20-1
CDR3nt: TGCAGTGCTAGTCTCCCGTCGAGGAATGAGCAGTTCTTC
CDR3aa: CSASLPSRNEQFF

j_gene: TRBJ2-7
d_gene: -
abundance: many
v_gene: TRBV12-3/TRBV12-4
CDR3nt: TGTGCCAGCAGTTTATCGGGTGGAAGCTCCTACGAGCAGTACTTC
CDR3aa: CASSLSGGSSYEQYF

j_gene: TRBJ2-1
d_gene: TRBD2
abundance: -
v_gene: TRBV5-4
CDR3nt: TGTGCCAGCAGCGGTGGGCTAGCGGCCCTGGATGAGCAGTTCTTC
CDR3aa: CASSGGLAALDEQFF

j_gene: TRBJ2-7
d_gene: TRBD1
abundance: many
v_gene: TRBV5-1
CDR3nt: TGCGCCAGCAGCTTACCAGGACAGGGAACATCTGGGACATCTGGCGAGCAGTACTTC
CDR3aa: CASSLPGQGTSGTSGEQYF

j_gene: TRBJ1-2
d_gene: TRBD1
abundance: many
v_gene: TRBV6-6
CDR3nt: TGTGCCAGCAGCCCGACAGGGGATGGCTATGGCTACACCTTC
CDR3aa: CASSPTGDGYGYTF

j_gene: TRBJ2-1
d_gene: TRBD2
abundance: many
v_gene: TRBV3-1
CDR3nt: TGTGCCAGCAGCCAAGGAAGCGGGGGGGCCTGGGAGCAGTTCTTC
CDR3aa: CASSQGSGGAWEQFF

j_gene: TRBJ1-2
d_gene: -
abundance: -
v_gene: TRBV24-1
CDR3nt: TGTGCCACCAGTGGATCCGGGGGTGGCTACACCTTC
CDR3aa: CATSGSGGGYTF

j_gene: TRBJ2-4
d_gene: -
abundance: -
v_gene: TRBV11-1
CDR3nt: TGTGCCAGCAGCCAAGGAGTAGGGGTAAACATTCAGTACTTC
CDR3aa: CASSQGVGVNIQYF

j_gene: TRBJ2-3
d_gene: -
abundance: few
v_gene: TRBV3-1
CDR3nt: TGTGCCAGCAGCTTCCGAGGGGAAATGATACCTACTCGGTATTTT
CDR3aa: CASSFRGEMIPTRYF

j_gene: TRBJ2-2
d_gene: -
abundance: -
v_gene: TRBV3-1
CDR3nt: TGTGCCAGCAGCCCCCCCCAATCTGGGGAGCTGTTTTTT
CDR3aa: CASSPPQSGELFF

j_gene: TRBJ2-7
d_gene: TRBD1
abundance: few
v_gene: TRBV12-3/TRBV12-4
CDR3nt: TGTGCCAGCAGCTCCCCGGGACAGGGGAACTACGAGCAGTACTTC
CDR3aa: CASSSPGQGNYEQYF

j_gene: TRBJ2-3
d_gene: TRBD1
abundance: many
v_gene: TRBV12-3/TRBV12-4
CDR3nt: TGTGCCAGCAGTTTCCTACAGGGGGTATTAATAGATACGCAGTATTTT
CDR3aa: CASSFLQGVLIDTQYF

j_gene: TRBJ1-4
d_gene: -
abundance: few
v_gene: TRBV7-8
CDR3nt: TGTGCCAGCAGCTCCAGACAGGCTCACAATGAAAAACTGTTTTTT
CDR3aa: CASSSRQAHNEKLFF

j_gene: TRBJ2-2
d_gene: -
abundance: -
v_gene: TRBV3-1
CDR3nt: TGTGCCAGCACCCGGAGGGGTGTGAACACCGGGGAGCTGTTTTTT
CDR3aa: CASTRRGVNTGELFF

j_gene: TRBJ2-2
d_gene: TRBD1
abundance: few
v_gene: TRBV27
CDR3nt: TGTGCCAGCAGCCTGGGACAGTACACCGGGGAGCTGTTTTTT
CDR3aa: CASSLGQYTGELFF

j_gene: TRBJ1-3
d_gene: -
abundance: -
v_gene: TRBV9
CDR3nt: TGTGCCAGCAGCGCAGGCGGGATAAACACCATATATTTT
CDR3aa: CASSAGGINTIYF

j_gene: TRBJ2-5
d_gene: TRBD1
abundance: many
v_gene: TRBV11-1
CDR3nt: TGTGCCAGCAGAACACGGGACAGGCCTCAAGAGACCCAGTACTTC
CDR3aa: CASRTRDRPQETQYF

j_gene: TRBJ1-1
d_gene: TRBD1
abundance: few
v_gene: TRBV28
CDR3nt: TGTGCCAGCAGTCCTAACAGGGGAGGCACTGAAGCTTTCTTT
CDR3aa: CASSPNRGGTEAFF

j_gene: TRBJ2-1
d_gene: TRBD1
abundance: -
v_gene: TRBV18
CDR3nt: TGTGCCAGCTCACCACCTCCGGGACAGGGATACAATGAGCAGTTCTTC
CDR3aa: CASSPPPGQGYNEQFF

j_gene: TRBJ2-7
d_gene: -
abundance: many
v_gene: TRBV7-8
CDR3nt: -
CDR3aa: CASSLVLRAKYPYEQYF